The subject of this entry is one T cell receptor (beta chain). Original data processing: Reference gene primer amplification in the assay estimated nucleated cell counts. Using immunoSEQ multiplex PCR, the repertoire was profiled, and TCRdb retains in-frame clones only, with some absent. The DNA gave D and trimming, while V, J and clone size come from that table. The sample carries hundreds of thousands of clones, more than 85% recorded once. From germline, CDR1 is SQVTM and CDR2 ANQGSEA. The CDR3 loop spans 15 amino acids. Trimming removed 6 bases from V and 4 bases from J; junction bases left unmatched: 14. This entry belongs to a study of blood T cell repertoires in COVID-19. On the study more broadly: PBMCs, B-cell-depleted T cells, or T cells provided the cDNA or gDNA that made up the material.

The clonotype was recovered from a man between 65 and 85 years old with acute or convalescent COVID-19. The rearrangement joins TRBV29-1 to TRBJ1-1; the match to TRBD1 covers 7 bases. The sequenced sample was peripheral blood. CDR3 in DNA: TGCAGCGTAGTGATTCAACAGGGGCCGGGCACTGAAGCTTTCTTT. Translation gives CSVVIQQGPGTEAFF.